This T cell receptor beta chain was identified during a study of T cells after yellow fever vaccination. Findings of the study overall: Among all clonotypes, a small share was observed in both CD4 and CD8 compartments.

TCRdb recomputed calls from the 5' RACE reads with MiXCR, one row per CDR3 protein. The sample records more than 350,000 distinct CDR3 sequences, under 14% being singletons. As for this clonotype: Its antigen is currently unknown. At one end the junction does not follow the germline gene, possibly because of a read error.

The germline V gene encodes CDR1 LGHNA and CDR2 YSLEER. This CDR3 is built from 14 residues. The chain has TRBV4-3 and TRBJ2-2, with D perhaps matching TRBD2 (5 bases). The sample consisted of PBMCs, taken on the day of the first yellow fever vaccination. The sequence came from a man between 18 and 29 years old who received the YFV17D yellow fever vaccine. In DNA form, the CDR3 reads TGCGCCAGCAGCCAAGATCCTGGTCCCGGGGAGCTGGTTTTT. It yields the protein CASSQDPGPGELVF.